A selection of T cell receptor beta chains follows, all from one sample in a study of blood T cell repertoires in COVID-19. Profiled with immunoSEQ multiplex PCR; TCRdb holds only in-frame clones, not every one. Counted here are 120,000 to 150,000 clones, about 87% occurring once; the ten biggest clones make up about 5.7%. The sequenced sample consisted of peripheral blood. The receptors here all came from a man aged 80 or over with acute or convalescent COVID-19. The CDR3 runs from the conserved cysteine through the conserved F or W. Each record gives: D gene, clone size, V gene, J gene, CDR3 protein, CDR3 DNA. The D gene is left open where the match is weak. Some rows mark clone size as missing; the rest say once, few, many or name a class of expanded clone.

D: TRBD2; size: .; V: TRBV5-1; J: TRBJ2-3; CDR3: CASSLRLAGVVDTQYF; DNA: TGCGCCAGCAGCTTGCGACTAGCGGGAGTGGTAGATACGCAGTATTTT
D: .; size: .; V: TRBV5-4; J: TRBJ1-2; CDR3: CASSADRNYGYTF; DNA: TGTGCCAGCAGCGCCGACAGGAACTATGGCTACACCTTC
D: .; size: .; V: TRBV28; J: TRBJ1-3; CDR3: CASSLSQTDSGNTIYF; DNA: TGTGCCAGCAGTTTATCCCAAACTGACTCTGGAAACACCATATATTTT
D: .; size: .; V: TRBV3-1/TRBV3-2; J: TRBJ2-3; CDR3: CASSQGGWDTQYF; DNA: TGTGCCAGCAGCCAAGGAGGGTGGGATACGCAGTATTTT
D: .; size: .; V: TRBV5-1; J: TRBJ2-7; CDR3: CASSRTEGSYEQYF; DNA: TGCGCCAGCAGTCGGACAGAGGGCTCCTACGAGCAGTACTTC
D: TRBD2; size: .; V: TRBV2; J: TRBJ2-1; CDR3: CASGLAGVHEQFF; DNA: TGTGCCAGCGGACTAGCGGGAGTGCATGAGCAGTTCTTC
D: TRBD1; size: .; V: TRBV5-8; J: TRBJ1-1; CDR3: CASSFSQGARAEAFF; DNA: TGTGCCAGCAGCTTCAGCCAGGGGGCGCGGGCTGAAGCTTTCTTT
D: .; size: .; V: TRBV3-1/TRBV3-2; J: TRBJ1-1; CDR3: CASSQEGRWNTEAFF; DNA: TGTGCCAGCAGCCAAGAGGGCAGATGGAACACTGAAGCTTTCTTT
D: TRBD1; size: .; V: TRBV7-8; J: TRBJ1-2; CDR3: CASSPGTARYGGYTF; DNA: TGTGCCAGCAGCCCGGGGACAGCCCGATACGGCGGCTACACCTTC
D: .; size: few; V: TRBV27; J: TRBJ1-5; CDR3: CASSFIGGQPQHF; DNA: TGTGCCAGCAGTTTCATAGGCGGTCAGCCCCAGCATTTT
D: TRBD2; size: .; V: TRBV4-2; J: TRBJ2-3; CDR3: CASSPRKGLGADTQYF; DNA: TGTGCCAGCAGCCCACGGAAGGGACTAGGCGCAGATACGCAGTATTTT
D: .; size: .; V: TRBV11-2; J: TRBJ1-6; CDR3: CASSFRQAANSPLHF; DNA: TGTGCCAGCAGCTTTAGACAGGCGGCTAATTCACCCCTCCACTTT
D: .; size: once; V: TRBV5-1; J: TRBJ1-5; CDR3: CASSLGAMGGNQPQHF; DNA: TGCGCCAGCAGCTTGGGGGCAATGGGTGGCAATCAGCCCCAGCATTTT
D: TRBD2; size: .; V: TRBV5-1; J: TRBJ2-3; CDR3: CASSLRLAGVTDTQYF; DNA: TGCGCCAGCAGCTTGCGTCTAGCGGGAGTCACAGATACGCAGTATTTT
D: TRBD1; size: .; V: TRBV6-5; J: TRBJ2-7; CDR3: CASSYSFTGASYEQYF; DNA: TGTGCCAGCAGTTACTCGTTCACAGGGGCCTCCTACGAGCAGTACTTC